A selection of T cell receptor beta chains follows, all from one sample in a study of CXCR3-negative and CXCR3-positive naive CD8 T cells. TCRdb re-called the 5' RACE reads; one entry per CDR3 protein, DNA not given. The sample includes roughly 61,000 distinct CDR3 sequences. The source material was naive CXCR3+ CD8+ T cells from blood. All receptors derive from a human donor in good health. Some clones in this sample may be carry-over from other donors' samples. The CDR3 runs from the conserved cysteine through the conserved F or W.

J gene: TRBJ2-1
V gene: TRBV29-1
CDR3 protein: CSVDGGTARTQFF

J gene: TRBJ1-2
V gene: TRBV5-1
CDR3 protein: CASSYRPGQDNYGYTF

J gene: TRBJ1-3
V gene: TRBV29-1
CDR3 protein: CSVTGTADIFSGNTIYF

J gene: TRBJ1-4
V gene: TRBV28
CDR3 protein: CASSLVSANNEKLFF

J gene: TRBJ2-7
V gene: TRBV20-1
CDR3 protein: CSAREYRISYEQYF

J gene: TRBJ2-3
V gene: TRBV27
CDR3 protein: CASSFSDTQYF

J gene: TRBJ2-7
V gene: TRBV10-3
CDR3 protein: CAISDGTSAYEQYF

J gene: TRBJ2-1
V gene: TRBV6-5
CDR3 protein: CASRLAGTAPGEYNEQFF

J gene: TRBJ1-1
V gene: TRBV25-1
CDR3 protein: CASSEFLENTEAFF

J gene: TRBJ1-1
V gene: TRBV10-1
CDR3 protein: CASSESLGMTEAFF

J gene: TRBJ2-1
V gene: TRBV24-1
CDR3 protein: CATSDSALGRPYNEQFF

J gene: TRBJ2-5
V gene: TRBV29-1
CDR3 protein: CSVEIGISGETQYF

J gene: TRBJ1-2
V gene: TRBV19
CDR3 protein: CASGQATTYGYTF

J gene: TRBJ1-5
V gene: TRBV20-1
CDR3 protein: CSASGREISNQPQHF

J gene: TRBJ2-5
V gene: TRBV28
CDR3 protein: CASSFLGQETQYF

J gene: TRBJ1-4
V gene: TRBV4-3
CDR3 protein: CASSPLGTTNEKLFF

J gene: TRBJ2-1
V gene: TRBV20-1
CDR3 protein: CSASRGSSYNEQFF

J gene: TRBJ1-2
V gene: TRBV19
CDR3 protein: CASSPVPEGGYTF

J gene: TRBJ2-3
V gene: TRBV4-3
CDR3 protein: CASSQEQRGPTDTQYF

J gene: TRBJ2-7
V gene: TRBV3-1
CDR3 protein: CASSQTRIYEQYF

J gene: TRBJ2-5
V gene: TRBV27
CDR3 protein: CASRKGETQYF